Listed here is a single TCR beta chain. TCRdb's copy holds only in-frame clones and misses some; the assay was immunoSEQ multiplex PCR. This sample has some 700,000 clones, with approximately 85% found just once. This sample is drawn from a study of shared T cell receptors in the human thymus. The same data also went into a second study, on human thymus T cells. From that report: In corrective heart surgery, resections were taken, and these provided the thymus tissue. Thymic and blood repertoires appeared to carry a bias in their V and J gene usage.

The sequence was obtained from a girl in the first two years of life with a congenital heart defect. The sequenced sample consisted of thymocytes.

Here the CDR3 reads CASSVGPEGLPGQPQHF. The CDR3 nucleotides are TGTGCCAGCAGCGTAGGCCCCGAGGGACTTCCAGGCCAGCCCCAGCATTTT. The V and J genes are TRBV9 and TRBJ1-5; tentative D call: TRBD1 (5 bases). Germline CDR1 reads SGDLS; CDR2 reads YYNGEE. Trimming took 0 bases from V and 7 from J, leaving 20 bases between them. The CDR3 sequence is 17 residues long.